A single sample is the source of the 8 T cell receptor beta chains below, sequenced in a study of T cells and copy number aberrations in small-cell lung cancer. The assay was immunoSEQ multiplex PCR, and TCRdb's table has in-frame clones only and misses some. The table has fewer than 2,000 clones, approximately 80% seen once. The sequencing input was normal tissue next to the tumor. These receptors all stem from a man between 60 and 75 years old with small cell lung cancer.

The chain uses TRBV4-2 and TRBJ1-5; the D gene is possibly TRBD1 (5 bases). Germline CDR1 LGHNA, CDR2 YNFKEQ. Trimming took 4 bases from V and 9 from J, leaving 19 bases between them. The CDR3 length is 15 residues. CDR3: CASSLTNAEGTPQHF. CDR3 coding DNA: TGTGCCAGCAGCCTAACGAACGCGGAGGGGACGCCCCAGCATTTT.

The chain links TRBV9 to TRBJ2-1; no clear D. Germline CDR1 SGDLS, CDR2 YYNGEE. This CDR3 region has 15 residues. V lost 4 bases, J lost 0 bases, and 11 bases lay in between. The chain's CDR3 is CASSHDPSSYNEQFF. The CDR3 DNA is TGTGCCAGCAGCCACGACCCTAGCTCCTACAATGAGCAGTTCTTC.

CDR3 loop: CASSPPAGGSYNEQFF. Here the CDR3 DNA reads TGTGCCAGCTCACCACCAGCGGGCGGCTCCTACAATGAGCAGTTCTTC. The chain is built from TRBV18 and TRBJ2-1; TRBD2 is a possible D gene (6 bases). Germline CDR1 KGHSH, CDR2 LQKENI. The CDR3 loop spans 16 amino acids. V was pared by 0 bases and J by 0 bases, with 9 bases between.

The V gene is TRBV19, the J gene TRBJ1-5; weak D call: TRBD1 (6 bases). In germline, CDR1 is LNHDA, CDR2 SQIVND (reference sequence). The CDR3 covers 14 residues. V lost 7 bases, J lost 7 bases, and 17 bases lay in between. The CDR3 nucleotides read TGTGCCAGTACCCTAGGTGGGGGCAGGCAGCCCCAGCATTTT. Residues: CASTLGGGRQPQHF. Filled out from reference TRBV19 and TRBJ1-5, the complete variable domain reads DGGITQSPKYLFRKEGQNVTLSCEQNLNHDAMYWYRQDPGQGLRLIYYSQIVNDFQKGDIAEGYSVSREKKESFPLTVTSAQKNPTAFYLCASTLGGGRQPQHFGDGTRLSIL.

The chain carries TRBV5-6 and TRBJ2-4; D not resolved. This CDR3 has 14 residues. V was pared by 1 base and J by 1 base, with 6 bases between. Germline V gene sequence: CDR1 SGHDT, CDR2 YYEEEE. CDR3 sequence: CASSLRQAKNIQYF. CDR3 DNA sequence: TGTGCCAGCAGCTTGAGGCAGGCCAAAAACATTCAGTACTTC.

This CDR3 is CASSVGRARTGELFF. CDR3 DNA sequence: TGTGCCAGCAGCGTAGGGAGAGCTCGGACCGGGGAGCTGTTTTTT. The V call is TRBV9, the J call TRBJ2-2; D gene uncertain. The V gene's germline CDR1 is SGDLS and CDR2 YYNGEE. The CDR3 extends over 15 amino acids. V lost 0 bases to trimming and J lost 5 bases, with 11 bases between them. Complete variable domain (other parts from reference TRBV9 and TRBJ2-2): DSGVTQTPKHLITATGQRVTLRCSPRSGDLSVYWYQQSLDQGLQFLIQYYNGEERAKGNILERFSAQQFPDLHSELNLSSLELGDSALYFCASSVGRARTGELFFGEGSRLTVL.

This clone was seen more than once but under ten times. The rearrangement uses TRBV7-3 and TRBJ2-5, with 8 bases matching TRBD1. Germline V lookup: CDR1 SGHTA, CDR2 FQGTGA. V was clipped by 0 bases and J by 5 bases; unmatched bases: 5. The CDR3 covers 15 residues. The DNA of the CDR3 is TGTGCCAGCAGCTTAACTCAGGGGGCAGGGGAGACCCAGTACTTC. Translation: CASSLTQGAGETQYF.

The chain links TRBV27 to TRBJ2-7; perhaps TRBD2 as D (5 bases). This CDR3 spans 13 amino acids. Germline V gene lookup returns CDR1 MNHEY and CDR2 SMNVEV (reference sequence). Trimming removed 7 bases at V and 4 bases at J, with 14 bases between. DNA for the CDR3: TGTGCCAGCAATAGAGCAGGAGGTTACGAGCAGTACTTC. Encoded protein: CASNRAGGYEQYF.